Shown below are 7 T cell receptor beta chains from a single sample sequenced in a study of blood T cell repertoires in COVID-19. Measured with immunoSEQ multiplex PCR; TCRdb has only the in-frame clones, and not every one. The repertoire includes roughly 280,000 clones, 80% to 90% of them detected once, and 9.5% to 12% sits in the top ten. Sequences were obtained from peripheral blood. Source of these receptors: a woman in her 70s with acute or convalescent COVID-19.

The CDR3 here is CASSLQGGSYEQFF. In DNA form, the CDR3 reads TGTGCCAGCAGTTTACAGGGGGGCTCCTATGAGCAGTTCTTC. The rearrangement joins TRBV28 to TRBJ2-1, with D perhaps matching TRBD1 (7 bases). The CDR3 consists of 14 residues. V lost 2 bases to trimming and J lost 8 bases, with 13 bases between them. Germline V gene data show CDR1 as MDHEN and CDR2 as SYDVKM.

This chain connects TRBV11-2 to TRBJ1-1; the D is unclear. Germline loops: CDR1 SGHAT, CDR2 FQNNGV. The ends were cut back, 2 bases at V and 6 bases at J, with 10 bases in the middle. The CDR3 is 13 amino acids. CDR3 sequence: CASSLSGRAEAFF. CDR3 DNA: TGTGCCAGCAGCTTAAGCGGGAGAGCTGAAGCTTTCTTT. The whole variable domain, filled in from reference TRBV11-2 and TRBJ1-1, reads EAGVAQSPRYKIIEKRQSVAFWCNPISGHATLYWYQQILGQGPKLLIQFQNNGVVDDSQLPKDRFSAERLKGVDSTLKIQPAKLEDSAVYLCASSLSGRAEAFFGQGTRLTVV.

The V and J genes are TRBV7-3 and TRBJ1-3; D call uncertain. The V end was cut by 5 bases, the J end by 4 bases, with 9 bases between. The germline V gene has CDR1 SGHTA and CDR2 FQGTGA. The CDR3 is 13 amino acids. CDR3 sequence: CASSPVAGNTIYF. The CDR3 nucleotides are TGTGCCAGCAGCCCAGTAGCAGGAAACACCATATATTTT.

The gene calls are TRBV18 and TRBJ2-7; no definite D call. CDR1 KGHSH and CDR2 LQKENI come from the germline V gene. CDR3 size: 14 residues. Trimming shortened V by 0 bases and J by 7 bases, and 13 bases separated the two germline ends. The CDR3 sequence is CASSPPDRKAEQYF. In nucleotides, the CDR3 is TGTGCCAGCTCACCACCCGACCGAAAAGCGGAGCAGTACTTC.

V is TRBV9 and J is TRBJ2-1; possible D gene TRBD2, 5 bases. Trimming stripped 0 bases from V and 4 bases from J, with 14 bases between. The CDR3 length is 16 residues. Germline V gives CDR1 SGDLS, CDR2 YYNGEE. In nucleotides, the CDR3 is TGTGCCAGCAGCGTAGGAGGTAGCGTAGGGTACAATGAGCAGTTCTTC. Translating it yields CASSVGGSVGYNEQFF.

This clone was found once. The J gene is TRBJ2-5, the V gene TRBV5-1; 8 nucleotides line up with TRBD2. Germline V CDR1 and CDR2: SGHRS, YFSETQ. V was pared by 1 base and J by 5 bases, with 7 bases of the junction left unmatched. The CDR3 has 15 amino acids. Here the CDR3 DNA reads TGCGCCAGCAGCTTGAGTACGTCTAGCGGGGAGACCCAGTACTTC. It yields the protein CASSLSTSSGETQYF.

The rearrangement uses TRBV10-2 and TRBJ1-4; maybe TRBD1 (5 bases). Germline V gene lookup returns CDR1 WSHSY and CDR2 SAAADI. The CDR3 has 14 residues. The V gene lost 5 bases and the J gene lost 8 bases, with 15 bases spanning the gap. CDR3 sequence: CASSRDFPTEKLFF. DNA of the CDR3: TGCGCCAGCAGTCGGGACTTCCCTACCGAAAAACTGTTTTTT.